This T cell receptor beta chain was profiled in a study of T cell clonality in common variable immunodeficiency. Only in-frame clones appear in the TCRdb table, and some are missing; sequencing was by immunoSEQ multiplex PCR. The sample lists around 57,000 clones, none appearing once, the ten largest making up 5.4%. This clone showed up many times. The CDR3 end lies 3 residues beyond the end of the read and is filled in from the germline J gene. This CDR3 has 15 amino acids. The J segment lost 2 bases and the V segment lost 0 bases, leaving 3 bases of the junction unmatched. The V gene's germline CDR1 is SGHRS and CDR2 YFSETQ.

The TCR sequence derives from a person aged 18 to 75 in good health. The sequencing input was peripheral blood mononuclear cells. The rearrangement uses TRBV5-1 and TRBJ2-3, with 7 bases lining up with TRBD2. The sequenced part of the CDR3 DNA is TGCGCCAGCAGCTTGGTGGGGGGGGTCACAGATACG. Translated: CASSLVGGVTDT. The CDR3 as a whole reads CASSLVGGVTDTQYF. The full variable domain, its missing parts supplied by reference TRBV5-1 and TRBJ2-3, is KAGVTQTPRYLIKTRGQQVTLSCSPISGHRSVSWYQQTPGQGLQFLFEYFSETQRNKGNFPGRFSGRQFSNSRSEMNVSTLELGDSALYLCASSLVGGVTDTQYFGPGTRLTVL.